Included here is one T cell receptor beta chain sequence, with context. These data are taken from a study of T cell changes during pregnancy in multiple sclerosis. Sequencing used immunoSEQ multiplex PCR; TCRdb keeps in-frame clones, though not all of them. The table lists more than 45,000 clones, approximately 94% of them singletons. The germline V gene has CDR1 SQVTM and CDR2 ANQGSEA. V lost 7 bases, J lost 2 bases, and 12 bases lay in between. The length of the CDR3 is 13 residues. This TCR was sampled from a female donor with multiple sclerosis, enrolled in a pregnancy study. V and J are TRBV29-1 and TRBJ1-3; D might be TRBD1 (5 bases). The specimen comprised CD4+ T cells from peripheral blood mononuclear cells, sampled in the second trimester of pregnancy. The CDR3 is CSASSGPGNTIYF. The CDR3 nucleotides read TGCAGCGCCTCATCAGGGCCTGGAAACACCATATATTTT.